A selection of T cell receptor beta chains follows, all from one sample in a study of shared clonotypes between healthy human individuals. Clones were sequenced by immunoSEQ multiplex PCR, and TCRdb holds only the in-frame ones, with some missing. Among about 2,500,000 clones, 85% to 95% were seen once, and the ten largest hold roughly 0.15%. The sequenced material came from naive CD4+ T cells sorted from blood. The receptors come from a man younger than 30 in good health. The CDR3 runs from the conserved cysteine through the conserved F or W. A D gene is named only where the DNA matches it firmly. Part of the rows lack a size; the others show once, few, many or a class for expanded clones.

v_gene: TRBV7-9
d_gene: .
j_gene: TRBJ2-7
abundance: .
CDR3nt: TGTGCCAGCAGCAGAGACACAGCCTACGAGCAGTACTTC
CDR3aa: CASSRDTAYEQYF

v_gene: TRBV19
d_gene: TRBD1
j_gene: TRBJ2-1
abundance: .
CDR3nt: TGTGCCACTAACAGGAAGGGGGCGCAAGAGCAGTTCTTC
CDR3aa: CATNRKGAQEQFF

v_gene: TRBV6-5
d_gene: TRBD2
j_gene: TRBJ2-5
abundance: .
CDR3nt: TGTGCCACCAAAGAGGCGGGGGGCCTGAAGACCCAGTACTTC
CDR3aa: CATKEAGGLKTQYF

v_gene: TRBV12-5
d_gene: .
j_gene: TRBJ1-1
abundance: .
CDR3nt: TGTGCTAGTGGTTTGGGGCAGTCCTTGGGGATGAACACTGAAGCTTTCTTT
CDR3aa: CASGLGQSLGMNTEAFF

v_gene: TRBV4-3
d_gene: .
j_gene: TRBJ1-5
abundance: .
CDR3nt: TGCGCCAGCAGCCAAGATCGCAATCAGCCCCAGCATTTT
CDR3aa: CASSQDRNQPQHF

v_gene: TRBV27
d_gene: .
j_gene: TRBJ2-5
abundance: .
CDR3nt: TGTGCCAGCAGTCCAGATCCCCGGGGAGAGACCCAGTACTTC
CDR3aa: CASSPDPRGETQYF

v_gene: TRBV6-6
d_gene: .
j_gene: TRBJ2-5
abundance: .
CDR3nt: TGTGCCAGCAGTTACTCGAAGCAGGGCGGGACCCAGTACTTC
CDR3aa: CASSYSKQGGTQYF

v_gene: TRBV5-6
d_gene: .
j_gene: TRBJ2-1
abundance: .
CDR3nt: TGTGCCAGCAGACTGGGGGTGGGGAATGAGCAGTTCTTC
CDR3aa: CASRLGVGNEQFF

v_gene: TRBV5-1
d_gene: TRBD1
j_gene: TRBJ2-1
abundance: once
CDR3nt: TGCGCCAGCCTGGAGGGGACAGGGCCCTACAATGAGCAGTTCTTC
CDR3aa: CASLEGTGPYNEQFF

v_gene: TRBV2
d_gene: .
j_gene: TRBJ1-3
abundance: .
CDR3nt: TGTGCCAGCAGCGGGACGGGCCTAATTACCGGAAACACCATATATTTT
CDR3aa: CASSGTGLITGNTIYF

v_gene: TRBV29-1
d_gene: .
j_gene: TRBJ2-7
abundance: .
CDR3nt: TGCAGCGTTGTCCGGGGGACGGGCTCCTACGAGCAGTACTTC
CDR3aa: CSVVRGTGSYEQYF

v_gene: TRBV4-1
d_gene: .
j_gene: TRBJ1-2
abundance: .
CDR3nt: TGCGCCAGCAGCCAGATCAGGGCGGCTAACTATGGCTACACCTTC
CDR3aa: CASSQIRAANYGYTF

v_gene: TRBV11-2
d_gene: TRBD1
j_gene: TRBJ1-1
abundance: .
CDR3nt: TGTGCCAGCAGCTCGACAGGGGTGAACACTGAAGCTTTCTTT
CDR3aa: CASSSTGVNTEAFF

v_gene: TRBV6-5
d_gene: .
j_gene: TRBJ2-1
abundance: .
CDR3nt: TGTGCCAGCAGTTACTACGATAGCACTGAGCAGTTCTTC
CDR3aa: CASSYYDSTEQFF

v_gene: TRBV12-5
d_gene: TRBD1
j_gene: TRBJ1-1
abundance: .
CDR3nt: TGTGCTAGTGGTTTGGTATGGACAGGGGGGCCCATGAACACTGAAGCTTTCTTT
CDR3aa: CASGLVWTGGPMNTEAFF

v_gene: TRBV4-2
d_gene: TRBD1
j_gene: TRBJ2-2
abundance: .
CDR3nt: TGTGCCAGCAGCCAAATTGGGGACAGGTACAGCGGGGAGCTGTTTTTT
CDR3aa: CASSQIGDRYSGELFF

v_gene: TRBV19
d_gene: TRBD2
j_gene: TRBJ2-7
abundance: .
CDR3nt: TGTGCCAGTAGGGGGAAGGCTAGCGGTTACGAGCAGTACTTC
CDR3aa: CASRGKASGYEQYF